The following is a T cell receptor (beta chain) sequence with its context. The CDR3 has 14 amino acids. Germline lookup yields CDR1 KGHSH and CDR2 LQKENI. V shed 0 bases and J shed 5 bases, with 11 bases lying between them. The data were obtained in a study of blood T cell repertoires in COVID-19. Across the whole study: Samples came from the United States, Italy and Spain, spanning acute and convalescent COVID-19. From T cells, B-cell-depleted T cells, or PBMCs came the material, which was cDNA or gDNA.

Here immunoSEQ multiplex PCR was the method, and the copy in TCRdb shows in-frame clones only, minus some. The sample includes around 140,000 clones, 88% of them seen just once. The sequenced material came from peripheral blood. The TCR was taken from a man between 65 and 85 years old with acute or convalescent COVID-19. This chain links TRBV18 with TRBJ2-7; TRBD1 might be the D (5 bases). The CDR3 bases are TGTGCCAGCTCACCACCGGCCAGGGCCCACGAGCAGTACTTC. It codes for CASSPPARAHEQYF.